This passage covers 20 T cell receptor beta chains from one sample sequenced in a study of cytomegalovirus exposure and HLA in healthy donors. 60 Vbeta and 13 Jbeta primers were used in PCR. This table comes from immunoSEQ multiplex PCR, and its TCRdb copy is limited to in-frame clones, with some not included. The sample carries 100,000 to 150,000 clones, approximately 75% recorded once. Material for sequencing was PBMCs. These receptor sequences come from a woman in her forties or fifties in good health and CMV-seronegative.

This chain's CDR3 is CASSEDRLYGYTF. CDR3 coding DNA: TGTGCCAGCAGCGAAGACAGACTCTATGGCTACACCTTC. The rearrangement joins TRBV7-8 to TRBJ1-2; D may be TRBD1 (5 bases). Trimming shortened V by 5 bases and J by 4 bases, and 11 bases separated the two germline ends. Per the germline V gene, CDR1 is SGHVS and CDR2 is FQNEAQ. The CDR3 contains 13 residues.

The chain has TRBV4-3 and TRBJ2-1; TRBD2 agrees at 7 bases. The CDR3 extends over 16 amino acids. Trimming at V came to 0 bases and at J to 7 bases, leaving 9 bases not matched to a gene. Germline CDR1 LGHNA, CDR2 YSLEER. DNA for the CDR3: TGCGCCAGCAGCCAAGACTGGTGGGAGGGGATAAATGAGCAGTTCTTC. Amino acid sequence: CASSQDWWEGINEQFF.

CDR3 loop: CASSPGQVYPQYF. The CDR3 region has the DNA TGTGCCAGCAGCCCGGGACAGGTTTATCCCCAGTACTTC. The rearrangement uses TRBV28 and TRBJ2-5; 8 positions agree with TRBD1. Germline V gene lookup returns CDR1 MDHEN and CDR2 SYDVKM. The CDR3 totals 13 residues. J was trimmed by 9 bases and V by 6 bases; bases with no gene match: 9.

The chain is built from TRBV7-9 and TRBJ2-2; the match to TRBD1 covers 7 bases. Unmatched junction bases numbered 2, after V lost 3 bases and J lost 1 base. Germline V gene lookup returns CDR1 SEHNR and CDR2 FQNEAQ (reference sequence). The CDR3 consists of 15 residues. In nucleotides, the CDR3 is TGTGCCAGCAGCTTCCGGGACAGGAACACCGGGGAGCTGTTTTTT. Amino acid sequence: CASSFRDRNTGELFF.

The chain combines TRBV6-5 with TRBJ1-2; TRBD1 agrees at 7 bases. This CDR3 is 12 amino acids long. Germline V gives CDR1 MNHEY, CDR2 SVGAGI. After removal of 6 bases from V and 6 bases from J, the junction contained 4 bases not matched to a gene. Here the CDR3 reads CASRETGNGYTF. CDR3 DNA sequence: TGTGCCAGCAGAGAGACAGGGAATGGCTACACCTTC.

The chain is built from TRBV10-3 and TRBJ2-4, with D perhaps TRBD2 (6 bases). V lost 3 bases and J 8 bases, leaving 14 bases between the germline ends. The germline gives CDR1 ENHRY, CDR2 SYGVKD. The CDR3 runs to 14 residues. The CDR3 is CAISEGGGLDIQYF. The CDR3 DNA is TGTGCCATCAGTGAAGGAGGAGGGTTGGACATTCAGTACTTC.

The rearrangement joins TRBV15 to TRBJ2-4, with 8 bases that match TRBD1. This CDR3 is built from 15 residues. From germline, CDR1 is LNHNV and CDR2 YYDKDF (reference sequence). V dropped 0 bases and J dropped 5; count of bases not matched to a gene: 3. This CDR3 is CATSRETGEQNIQYF. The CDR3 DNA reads TGTGCCACCAGCAGAGAGACAGGGGAACAAAACATTCAGTACTTC.

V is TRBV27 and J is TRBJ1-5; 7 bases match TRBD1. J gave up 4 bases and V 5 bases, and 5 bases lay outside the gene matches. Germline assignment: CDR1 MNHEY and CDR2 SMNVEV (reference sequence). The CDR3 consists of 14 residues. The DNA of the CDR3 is TGTGCCAGCAGTATGGGACAGCAGAATCAGCCCCAGCATTTT. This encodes CASSMGQQNQPQHF.

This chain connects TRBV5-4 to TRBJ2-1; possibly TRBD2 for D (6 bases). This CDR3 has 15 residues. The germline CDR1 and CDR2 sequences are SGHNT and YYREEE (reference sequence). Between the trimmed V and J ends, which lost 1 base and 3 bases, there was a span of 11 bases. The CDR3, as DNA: TGTGCCAGCAGCTTGTCTGGGGGAGGCTACAATGAGCAGTTCTTC. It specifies CASSLSGGGYNEQFF.

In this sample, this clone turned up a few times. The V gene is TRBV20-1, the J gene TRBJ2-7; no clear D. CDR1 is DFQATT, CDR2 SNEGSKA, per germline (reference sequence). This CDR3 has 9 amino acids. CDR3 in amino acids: CIERAEQYF. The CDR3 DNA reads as TGCATCGAGAGAGCCGAGCAGTACTTC.

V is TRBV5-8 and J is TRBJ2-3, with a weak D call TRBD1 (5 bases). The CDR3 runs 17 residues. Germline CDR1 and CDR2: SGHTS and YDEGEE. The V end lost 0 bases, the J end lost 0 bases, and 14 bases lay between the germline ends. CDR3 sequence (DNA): TGTGCCAGCAGCTTGGGGACACAAAGTTCTAGCACAGATACGCAGTATTTT. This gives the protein CASSLGTQSSSTDTQYF.

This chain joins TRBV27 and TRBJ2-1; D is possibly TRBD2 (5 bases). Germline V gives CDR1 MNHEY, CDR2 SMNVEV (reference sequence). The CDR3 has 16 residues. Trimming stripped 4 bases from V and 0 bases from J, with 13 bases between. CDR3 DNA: TGTGCCAGCAGTTATAAGACGGGGAGCTCCTACAATGAGCAGTTCTTC. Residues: CASSYKTGSSYNEQFF.

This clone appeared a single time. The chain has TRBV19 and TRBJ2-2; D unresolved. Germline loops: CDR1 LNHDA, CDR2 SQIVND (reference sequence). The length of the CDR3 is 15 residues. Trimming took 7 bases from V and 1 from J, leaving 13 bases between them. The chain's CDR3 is CASTPVFGNTGELFF. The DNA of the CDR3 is TGTGCCAGTACCCCCGTTTTCGGGAACACCGGGGAGCTGTTTTTT.

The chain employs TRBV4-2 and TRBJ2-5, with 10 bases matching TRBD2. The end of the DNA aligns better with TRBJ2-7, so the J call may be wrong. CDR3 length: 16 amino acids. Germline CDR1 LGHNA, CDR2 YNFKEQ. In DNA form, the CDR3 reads TGTGCCAGCAGTAAGGGGGAGCGGGAGGGCCTCTACGAGCAGTACTTC. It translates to CASSKGEREGLYEQYF.

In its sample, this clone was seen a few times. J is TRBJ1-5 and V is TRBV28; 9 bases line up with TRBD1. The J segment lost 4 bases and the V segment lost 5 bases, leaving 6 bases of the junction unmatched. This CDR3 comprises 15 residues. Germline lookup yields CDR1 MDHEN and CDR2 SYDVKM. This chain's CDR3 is CASSGTTGGNQPQHF. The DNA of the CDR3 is TGTGCCAGCAGTGGGACGACAGGGGGAAATCAGCCCCAGCATTTT.

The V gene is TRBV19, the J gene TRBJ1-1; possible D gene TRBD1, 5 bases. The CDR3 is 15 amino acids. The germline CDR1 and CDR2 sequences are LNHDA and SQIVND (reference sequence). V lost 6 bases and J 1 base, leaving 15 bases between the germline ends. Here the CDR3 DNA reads TGTGCCAGTAGCCTACAGGTGTTAGAGAACACTGAAGCTTTCTTT. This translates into CASSLQVLENTEAFF.

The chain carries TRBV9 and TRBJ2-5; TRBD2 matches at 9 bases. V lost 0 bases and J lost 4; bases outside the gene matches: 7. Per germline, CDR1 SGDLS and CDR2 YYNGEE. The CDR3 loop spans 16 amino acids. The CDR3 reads CASSVGSGGITETQYF. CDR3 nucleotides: TGTGCCAGCAGCGTAGGTAGCGGGGGCATAACAGAGACCCAGTACTTC. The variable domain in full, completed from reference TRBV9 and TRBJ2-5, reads DSGVTQTPKHLITATGQRVTLRCSPRSGDLSVYWYQQSLDQGLQFLIQYYNGEERAKGNILERFSAQQFPDLHSELNLSSLELGDSALYFCASSVGSGGITETQYFGPGTRLLVL.

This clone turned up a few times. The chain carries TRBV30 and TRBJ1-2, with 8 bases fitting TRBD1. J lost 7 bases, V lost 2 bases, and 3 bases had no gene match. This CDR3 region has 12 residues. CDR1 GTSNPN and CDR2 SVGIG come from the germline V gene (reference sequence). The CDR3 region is CAWSLTGVGYTF. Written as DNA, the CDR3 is TGTGCCTGGAGTTTGACAGGGGTTGGCTACACCTTC. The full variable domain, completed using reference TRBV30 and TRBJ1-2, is SQTIHQWPATLVQPVGSPLSLECTVEGTSNPNLYWYRQAAGRGLQLLFYSVGIGQISSEVPQNLSASRPQDRQFILSSKKLLLSDSGFYLCAWSLTGVGYTFGSGTRLTVV.

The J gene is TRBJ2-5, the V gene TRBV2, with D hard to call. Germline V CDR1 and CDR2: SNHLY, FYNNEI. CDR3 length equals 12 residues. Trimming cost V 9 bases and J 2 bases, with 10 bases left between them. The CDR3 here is CAREAIQETQYF. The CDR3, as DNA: TGTGCCAGGGAAGCGATTCAAGAGACCCAGTACTTC.

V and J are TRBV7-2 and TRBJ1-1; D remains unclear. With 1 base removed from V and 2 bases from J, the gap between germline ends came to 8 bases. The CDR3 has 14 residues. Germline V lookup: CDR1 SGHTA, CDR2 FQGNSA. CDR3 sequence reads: CASSLDGSNTEAFF. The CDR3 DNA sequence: TGTGCCAGCAGCTTAGATGGGAGTAACACTGAAGCTTTCTTT.